The next 29 T cell receptor beta chains were all read from a single sample in a study of Ad26.COV2.S vaccination and SARS-CoV-2 variants. Method: immunoSEQ multiplex PCR; TCRdb's copy keeps in-frame clones and lacks some. The data contain hundreds of thousands of clones, roughly nine tenths of them singletons. Noted treatment: around 19 received Ad26.COV2.S at low or high dose, single or two shots; about 5 received placebo; per-sample allocation not given. Sampling was performed 63 days after the first vaccine or placebo injection. This specimen was peripheral blood, taken in a trial of Ad26.COV2.S vaccine versus placebo. Every receptor here comes from a person aged 18 to 59 who received the Ad26.COV2.S COVID-19 vaccine or a placebo.

The V call is TRBV4-2, the J call TRBJ1-6; D ambiguous. The CDR3 runs 16 residues. Germline CDR1 is LGHNA and CDR2 is YNFKEQ. Trimming took off 0 bases at V and 8 bases at J, with 14 bases between the two ends. The CDR3 loop reads CASSQDRLGVDSPLHF. The DNA of the CDR3 is TGTGCCAGCAGCCAAGATAGGTTAGGAGTGGATTCACCCCTCCACTTT.

In its sample, this clone was seen a few times. The chain is built from TRBV7-3 and TRBJ1-1; D is ambiguous. Germline-derived CDR1 and CDR2 are SGHTA and FQGTGA. The CDR3 sequence is 13 residues long. Trimming shortened V by 4 bases and J by 0 bases, and 6 bases separated the two germline ends. The CDR3 nucleotides read TGTGCCAGCAGCTCACACGTGAACACTGAAGCTTTCTTT. Its protein product is CASSSHVNTEAFF.

This rearrangement joins TRBV7-2 to TRBJ2-3, with unresolved D. Germline V gene lookup returns CDR1 SGHTA and CDR2 FQGNSA. Trimming removed 1 base at V and 8 bases at J, with 10 bases between. The CDR3 is 13 amino acids. The CDR3 loop is CASSLEFRVTQYF. The DNA of the CDR3 is TGTGCCAGCAGCTTAGAATTCCGCGTTACGCAGTATTTT.

In its sample, this clone was seen a few times. V and J are TRBV6-5 and TRBJ1-6; D is uncertain. The germline V gene has CDR1 MNHEY and CDR2 SVGAGI. The CDR3 runs 13 residues. Trimming removed 3 bases at V and 7 bases at J, with 7 bases between. The CDR3 nucleotides read TGTGCCAGCAGTTATAATAAGAATTCACCCCTCCACTTT. The encoded protein is CASSYNKNSPLHF.

This chain links TRBV6-6 with TRBJ1-1; D might be TRBD1 (5 bases). The CDR3 has 13 amino acids. V was shortened by 5 bases and J by 3 bases, with 10 bases between the two germline ends. The germline CDR1 and CDR2 sequences are MNHNY and SVGAGI (reference sequence). CDR3 bases: TGTGCCAGCAGTCTGGGACCGTACACTGAAGCTTTCTTT. Residues: CASSLGPYTEAFF.

V and J are TRBV18 and TRBJ1-3; D is undetermined. The length of the CDR3 is 14 residues. Germline CDR1 is KGHSH and CDR2 is LQKENI. Trimming removed 2 bases at V and 3 bases at J, with 8 bases between. CDR3 sequence: CASSPSGGGNTIYF. The CDR3 DNA reads TGTGCCAGCTCACCATCCGGAGGTGGAAACACCATATATTTT.

CDR3 in amino acids: CASSLLYEQYV. CDR3 in DNA: TGTGCCAGCAGCCTGCTCTACGAGCAGTACGTC. The chain links TRBV7-8 to TRBJ2-7; D unresolved. From germline, CDR1 is SGHVS and CDR2 FQNEAQ. Trimming removed 5 bases from V and 3 bases from J, with 5 bases in between. The CDR3 length is 11 residues.

This rearrangement joins TRBV5-4 to TRBJ2-7; D may be TRBD2 (6 bases). The CDR3 is 13 amino acids. V was trimmed by 4 bases and J by 2 bases, leaving 10 bases between them. Looked up from germline, CDR1 is SGHNT and CDR2 is YYREEE (reference sequence). This chain's CDR3 is CASSATSPYEQYF. The CDR3 DNA follows: TGTGCCAGCAGCGCGACTAGTCCCTACGAGCAGTACTTC.

CDR3 amino acids: CASSLLSFSGTIIGTQYF. In nucleotides, the CDR3 is TGTGCCAGCAGCCTTCTATCATTCTCCGGGACTATCATCGGTACGCAGTATTTT. V is TRBV7-2 and J is TRBJ2-3, with TRBD2 matching over 7 bases. This CDR3 contains 18 residues. V lost 5 bases and J lost 8; bases outside the gene matches: 22. CDR1 and CDR2 from the germline V gene are SGHTA and FQGNSA.

The rearrangement links TRBV27 to TRBJ2-3; a weak D match, TRBD2 (5 bases). This CDR3 spans 15 amino acids. Trimming pared 11 bases from V and 1 base from J, leaving 19 bases between. The V gene's germline CDR1 is MNHEY and CDR2 SMNVEV (reference sequence). The CDR3 DNA follows: TGTGCCCGGCCCCTTGTCGGGGAGCGCACAGATACGCAGTATTTT. Amino acids: CARPLVGERTDTQYF.

This chain uses TRBV10-3 with TRBJ2-3, with TRBD2 as a possible D gene (6 bases). This CDR3 is built from 15 residues. Germline lookup yields CDR1 ENHRY and CDR2 SYGVKD. V lost 10 bases, J lost 4 bases, and 21 bases lay in between. The CDR3 DNA follows: TGTGCCACCTCACGGGGAGGCGGAGGCTCAGATACGCAGTATTTT. This translates into CATSRGGGGSDTQYF.

This clone came up once. The rearrangement uses TRBV5-5 and TRBJ2-1, with D perhaps TRBD2 (5 bases). Germline CDR1 and CDR2: SGHKS and YYEKEE (reference sequence). This CDR3 has 16 amino acids. The V end was cut by 1 base, the J end by 0 bases, with 11 bases between. CDR3 residues: CASSLISGSSYNEQFF. The CDR3 DNA sequence: TGTGCCAGCAGCTTGATCTCGGGGAGCTCCTACAATGAGCAGTTCTTC.

The chain recombines TRBV5-1 with TRBJ2-7; 7 nucleotides match TRBD1. The junction had 4 bases not matched to a gene; V was cut back by 0 bases and J by 4 bases. Germline assignment: CDR1 SGHRS and CDR2 YFSETQ. CDR3 length: 14 amino acids. In nucleotides, the CDR3 is TGCGCCAGCAGCTTGGACAGGGGTAGGTACGAGCAGTACTTC. It specifies CASSLDRGRYEQYF. Full variable domain (rest looked up from reference TRBV5-1 and TRBJ2-7): KAGVTQTPRYLIKTRGQQVTLSCSPISGHRSVSWYQQTPGQGLQFLFEYFSETQRNKGNFPGRFSGRQFSNSRSEMNVSTLELGDSALYLCASSLDRGRYEQYFGPGTRLTVT.

This clone was observed a single time. V gene TRBV7-9 combines with J gene TRBJ1-1; D remains unclear. Germline CDR1 is SEHNR and CDR2 is FQNEAQ (reference sequence). This CDR3 is 13 amino acids long. The V gene lost 1 base and the J gene lost 9 bases, with 12 bases spanning the gap. CDR3 amino acids: CASSLGGEWKAFF. CDR3 sequence (DNA): TGTGCCAGCAGCTTAGGCGGCGAATGGAAAGCTTTCTTT.

In DNA form, the CDR3 reads TGTGCCATCAGTGATCCGGACGGCAAAAACATTCAGTACTTC. Protein product: CAISDPDGKNIQYF. The rearrangement joins TRBV10-3 to TRBJ2-4; no reliable D call. V lost 3 bases, J lost 3 bases, and 9 bases lay in between. CDR1 is ENHRY, CDR2 SYGVKD, per germline. The CDR3 loop spans 14 amino acids.

The V gene is TRBV24-1, the J gene TRBJ1-1; no definite D call. This CDR3 is 9 amino acids long. Per the germline V gene, CDR1 is KGHDR and CDR2 is SFDVKD. The V end was cut by 8 bases, the J end by 11 bases, with 8 bases between. CDR3 sequence reads: CATNWEAFF. As DNA, the CDR3 is TGTGCCACCAACTGGGAGGCTTTCTTT.

The chain employs TRBV5-1 and TRBJ2-3, with 16 bases identical to TRBD2. Germline V gives CDR1 SGHRS, CDR2 YFSETQ. The CDR3 totals 17 residues. Trimming at V came to 4 bases and at J to 5 bases, leaving 7 bases not matched to a gene. The CDR3 DNA follows: TGCGCCAGCAGCCAACTGGGACTAGCGGGAGGGATAGATACGCAGTATTTT. Its protein product is CASSQLGLAGGIDTQYF. Together with reference TRBV5-1 and TRBJ2-3, the CDR3 gives the full variable domain: KAGVTQTPRYLIKTRGQQVTLSCSPISGHRSVSWYQQTPGQGLQFLFEYFSETQRNKGNFPGRFSGRQFSNSRSEMNVSTLELGDSALYLCASSQLGLAGGIDTQYFGPGTRLTVL.

Regarding this clone: The junction and the germline gene differ at one end; a read error may be behind it. The chain is built from TRBV9 and TRBJ2-3; D ambiguous. The CDR3 runs to 14 residues. Germline lookup yields CDR1 SGDLS and CDR2 YYNGEE. For the CDR3, the DNA is TGTGCCAGCACCGTAGACCTAAGCACAGATACGCAGTATTTT. Protein sequence: CASTVDLSTDTQYF.

As to this clone: Other DNA sequences within the sample encode an identical CDR3. This rearrangement joins TRBV29-1 to TRBJ1-1, with D perhaps TRBD1 (5 bases). Looked up from germline, CDR1 is SQVTM and CDR2 is ANQGSEA. Trimming shortened V by 3 bases and J by 0 bases, and 8 bases separated the two germline ends. The CDR3 sequence is 13 residues long. This CDR3 reads CSVEGTMNTEAFF. The CDR3 nucleotides read TGCAGCGTTGAGGGGACCATGAACACTGAAGCTTTCTTT. The entire variable domain, with the rest obtained from reference TRBV29-1 and TRBJ1-1, is as follows: SAVISQKPSRDICQRGTSLTIQCQVDSQVTMMFWYRQQPGQSLTLIATANQGSEATYESGFVIDKFPISRPNLTFSTLTVSNMSPEDSSIYLCSVEGTMNTEAFFGQGTRLTVV.

The CDR3 region is CASSAGLSEGTQYF. The CDR3 region has the DNA TGTGCCAGCAGCGCGGGCCTATCGGAGGGGACCCAGTACTTC. The chain joins TRBV9 to TRBJ2-5; possible D gene TRBD2, 6 bases. The length of the CDR3 is 14 residues. V was pared by 3 bases and J by 7 bases, with 16 bases between. Germline V gene lookup returns CDR1 SGDLS and CDR2 YYNGEE.

The V call is TRBV27, the J call TRBJ1-1; D is undetermined. Deletions cut 1 base from V and 1 base from J, with 13 bases between. Germline assignment: CDR1 MNHEY and CDR2 SMNVEV (reference sequence). This CDR3 comprises 16 residues. The CDR3 nucleotides are TGTGCCAGCAGTTTATGGGCAGGCCTGGGGAACACTGAAGCTTTCTTT. Protein: CASSLWAGLGNTEAFF.

The chain recombines TRBV28 with TRBJ2-1; D call uncertain. CDR3 length equals 11 residues. V lost 4 bases, J lost 16 bases, and 14 bases lay in between. CDR1 is MDHEN and CDR2 is SYDVKM in the germline V gene. DNA of the CDR3: TGTGCCAGCAGTTCGGGCCCGGTGACTTTCTTC. Translated, it gives CASSSGPVTFF.

This rearrangement joins TRBV5-8 to TRBJ2-2; D not resolved. Deletions cut 0 bases from V and 2 bases from J, with 8 bases between. The CDR3 sequence is 15 residues long. CDR1 and CDR2 (germline): SGHTS, YDEGEE. CDR3 nucleotides: TGTGCCAGCAGCTTGGCGGTCTTTAACACCGGGGAGCTGTTTTTT. Encoded protein: CASSLAVFNTGELFF.

The chain employs TRBV5-4 and TRBJ1-1; D remains ambiguous. V was pared by 0 bases and J by 3 bases, with 3 bases between. The length of the CDR3 is 12 residues. Germline CDR1 is SGHNT and CDR2 is YYREEE (reference sequence). The CDR3 region is CASSLVDTEAFF. The CDR3 region has the DNA TGTGCCAGCAGCTTGGTCGACACTGAAGCTTTCTTT.

The CDR3, as DNA: TGTGCCAGTAGTATAGTCACGCCAGGCGGGGACGCTTTCTTT. This codes for CASSIVTPGGDAFF. The chain has TRBV19 and TRBJ1-1; D is perhaps TRBD1 (5 bases). Trimming removed 1 base at V and 11 bases at J, with 17 bases between. The CDR3 length is 14 residues. CDR1 LNHDA and CDR2 SQIVND come from the germline V gene (reference sequence).

A remark on this clone: Germline and junction disagree at one end, which may indicate a read error. This chain joins TRBV7-2 and TRBJ1-1; possibly TRBD1 for D (5 bases). The V gene's germline CDR1 is SGHTA and CDR2 FQGNSA. CDR3 length: 15 amino acids. The CDR3 loop is CASSLAFRGSTEAFF. DNA for the CDR3: TGTGCCAGCAGCCTAGCTTTTCGGGGGAGCACTGAAGCTTTCTTT.

The rearrangement joins TRBV4-3 to TRBJ2-2; D might be TRBD1 (7 bases). Between the trimmed V and J ends, which lost 0 bases and 4 bases, there was a span of 18 bases. CDR1 is LGHNA and CDR2 is YSLEER in the germline V gene. This CDR3 has 18 residues. The CDR3 nucleotides read TGCGCCAGCAGCCAAGATATCCGAGGGACAGCGGGCACCGGGGAGCTGTTTTTT. It yields the protein CASSQDIRGTAGTGELFF.

This rearrangement joins TRBV7-9 to TRBJ2-2; D is unclear. CDR1 and CDR2 (germline): SEHNR, FQNEAQ (reference sequence). This CDR3 is built from 13 residues. The CDR3 protein is CAITETRTGELFF. CDR3 coding DNA: TGTGCGATCACCGAGACGCGCACCGGGGAGCTGTTTTTT.

A note on this clone: Distinct nucleotide sequences in the sample also encode this CDR3. The rearrangement links TRBV9 to TRBJ2-2, with D tentatively TRBD2 (6 bases). This CDR3 spans 14 amino acids. The V end lost 0 bases, the J end lost 6 bases, and 9 bases lay between the germline ends. The germline CDR1 and CDR2 sequences are SGDLS and YYNGEE. CDR3 in amino acids: CASSVAWGAGELFF. The CDR3, as DNA: TGTGCCAGCAGCGTAGCTTGGGGGGCCGGGGAGCTGTTTTTT.